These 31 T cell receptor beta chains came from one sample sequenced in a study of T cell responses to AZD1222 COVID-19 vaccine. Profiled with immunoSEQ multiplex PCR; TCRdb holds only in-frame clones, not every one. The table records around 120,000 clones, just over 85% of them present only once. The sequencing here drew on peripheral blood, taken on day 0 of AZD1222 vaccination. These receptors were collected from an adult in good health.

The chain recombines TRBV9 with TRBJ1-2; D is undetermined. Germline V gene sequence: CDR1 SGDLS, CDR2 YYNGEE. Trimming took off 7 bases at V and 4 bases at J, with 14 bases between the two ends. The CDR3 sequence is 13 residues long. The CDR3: CASSRSGSYGYTF. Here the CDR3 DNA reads TGTGCCAGCTCCCGTAGCGGTAGCTATGGCTACACCTTC.

The CDR3 DNA follows: TGTGCCAGCAGTGCTTGGGGACCGTCATATGGCTACACCTTC. This encodes CASSAWGPSYGYTF. The chain combines TRBV25-1 with TRBJ1-2, with TRBD1 as a possible D gene (5 bases). Trimming removed 4 bases at V and 5 bases at J, with 14 bases between. The CDR3 is made up of 14 amino acids. The germline gives CDR1 MGHDK, CDR2 SYGVNS.

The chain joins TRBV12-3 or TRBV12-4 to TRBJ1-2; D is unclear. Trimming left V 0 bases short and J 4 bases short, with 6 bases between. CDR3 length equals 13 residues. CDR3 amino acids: CASSLARLYGYTF. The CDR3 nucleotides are TGTGCCAGCAGTTTAGCCAGACTCTATGGCTACACCTTC.

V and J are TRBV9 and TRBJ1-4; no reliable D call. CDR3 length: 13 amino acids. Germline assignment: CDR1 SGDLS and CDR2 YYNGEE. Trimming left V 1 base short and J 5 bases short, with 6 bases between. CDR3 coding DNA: TGTGCCAGCAGCGTATCCGCGAATGAAAAACTGTTTTTT. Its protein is CASSVSANEKLFF. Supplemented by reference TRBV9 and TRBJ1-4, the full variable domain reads DSGVTQTPKHLITATGQRVTLRCSPRSGDLSVYWYQQSLDQGLQFLIQYYNGEERAKGNILERFSAQQFPDLHSELNLSSLELGDSALYFCASSVSANEKLFFGSGTQLSVL.

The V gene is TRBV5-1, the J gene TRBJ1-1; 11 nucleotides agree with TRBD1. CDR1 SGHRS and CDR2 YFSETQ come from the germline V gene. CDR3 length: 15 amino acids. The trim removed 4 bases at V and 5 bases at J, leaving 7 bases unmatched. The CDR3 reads CASSRGQGERTEAFF. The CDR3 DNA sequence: TGCGCCAGCAGCCGGGGACAGGGGGAAAGAACTGAAGCTTTCTTT.

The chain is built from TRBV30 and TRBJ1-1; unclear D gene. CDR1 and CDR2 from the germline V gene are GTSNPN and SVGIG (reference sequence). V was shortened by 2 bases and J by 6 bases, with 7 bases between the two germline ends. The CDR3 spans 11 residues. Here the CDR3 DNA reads TGTGCCTGGAGTTTTGTTTCTGAAGCTTTCTTT. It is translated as CAWSFVSEAFF.

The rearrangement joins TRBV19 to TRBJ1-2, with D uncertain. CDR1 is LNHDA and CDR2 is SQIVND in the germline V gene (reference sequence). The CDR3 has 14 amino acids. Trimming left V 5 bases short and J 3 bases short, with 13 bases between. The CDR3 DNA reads TGTGCCAGTAGTCCAGCCGGCAGCGACTATGGCTACACCTTC. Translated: CASSPAGSDYGYTF.

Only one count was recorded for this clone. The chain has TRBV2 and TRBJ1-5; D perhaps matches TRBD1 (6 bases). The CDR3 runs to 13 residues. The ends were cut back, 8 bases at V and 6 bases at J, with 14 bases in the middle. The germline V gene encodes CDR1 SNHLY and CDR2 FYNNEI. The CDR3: CASGGQGTQPQHF. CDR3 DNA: TGTGCCAGCGGGGGGCAGGGGACTCAGCCCCAGCATTTT. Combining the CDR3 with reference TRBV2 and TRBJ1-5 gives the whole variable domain EPEVTQTPSHQVTQMGQEVILRCVPISNHLYFYWYRQILGQKVEFLVSFYNNEISEKSEIFDDQFSVERPDGSNFTLKIRSTKLEDSAMYFCASGGQGTQPQHFGDGTRLSIL.

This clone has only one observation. The CDR3 protein is CASSLAGGTYEQYF. DNA for the CDR3: TGTGCCAGCAGCTTGGCGGGGGGGACCTACGAGCAGTACTTC. This rearrangement joins TRBV7-9 to TRBJ2-7; 9 bases are a match to TRBD2. This CDR3 has 14 residues. Trimming removed 3 bases from V and 2 bases from J; junction bases left unmatched: 2. Germline CDR1 SEHNR, CDR2 FQNEAQ (reference sequence).

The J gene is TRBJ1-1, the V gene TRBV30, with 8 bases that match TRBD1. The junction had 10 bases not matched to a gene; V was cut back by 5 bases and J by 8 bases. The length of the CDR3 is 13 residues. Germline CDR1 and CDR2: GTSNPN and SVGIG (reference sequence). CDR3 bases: TGTGCCTGGTCCCCACAGGGGGGGTCAGAAGCTTTCTTT. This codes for CAWSPQGGSEAFF.

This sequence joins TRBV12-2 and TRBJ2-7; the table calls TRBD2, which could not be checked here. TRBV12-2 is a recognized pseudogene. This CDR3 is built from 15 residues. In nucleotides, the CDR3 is TGTGCAAGTCGCTTACCGGGTCGGGAAACCTACGAGCAGTACTTC. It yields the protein CASRLPGRETYEQYF.

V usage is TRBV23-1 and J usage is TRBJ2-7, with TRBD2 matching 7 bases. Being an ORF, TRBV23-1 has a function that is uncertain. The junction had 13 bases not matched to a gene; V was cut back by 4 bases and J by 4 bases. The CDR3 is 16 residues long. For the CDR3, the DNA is TGCGCCAGCAGTCCACACTCACTAGCGACAAAGTACGAGCAGTACTTC. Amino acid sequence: CASSPHSLATKYEQYF.

CDR3 nucleotides: TGTGCCAGCTCAGGGGACAGACCGCCCAGCGAAGCTTTCTTT. This sequence encodes CASSGDRPPSEAFF. This chain joins TRBV18 and TRBJ1-1; 7 bases fit TRBD1. Germline assignment: CDR1 KGHSH and CDR2 LQKENI. CDR3 length equals 14 residues. V trimming: 5 bases; J trimming: 8 bases; junction bases outside the gene matches: 11.

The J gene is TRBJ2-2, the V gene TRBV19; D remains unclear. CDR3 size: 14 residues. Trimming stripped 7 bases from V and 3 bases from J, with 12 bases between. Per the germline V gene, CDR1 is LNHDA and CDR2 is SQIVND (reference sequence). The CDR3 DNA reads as TGTGCCAGTATAAGGCAAAGGGACACCGGGGAGCTGTTTTTT. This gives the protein CASIRQRDTGELFF.

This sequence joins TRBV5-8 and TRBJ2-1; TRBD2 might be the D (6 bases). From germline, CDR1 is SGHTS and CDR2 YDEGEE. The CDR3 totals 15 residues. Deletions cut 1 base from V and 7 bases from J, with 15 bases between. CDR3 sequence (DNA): TGTGCCAGCAGCTTGTTGGGACTCTGGGAAAATGAGCAGTTCTTC. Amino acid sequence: CASSLLGLWENEQFF.

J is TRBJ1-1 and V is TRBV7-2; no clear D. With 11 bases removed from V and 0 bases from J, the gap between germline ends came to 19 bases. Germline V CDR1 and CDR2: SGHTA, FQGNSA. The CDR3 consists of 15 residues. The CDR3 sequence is CAGDSWGDVNTEAFF. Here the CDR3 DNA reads TGTGCCGGGGATTCCTGGGGTGACGTGAACACTGAAGCTTTCTTT.

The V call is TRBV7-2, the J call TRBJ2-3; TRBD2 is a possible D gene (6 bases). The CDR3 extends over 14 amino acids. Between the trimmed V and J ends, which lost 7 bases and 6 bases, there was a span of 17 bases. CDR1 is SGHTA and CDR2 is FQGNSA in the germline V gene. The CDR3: CASTLSEGPDTQYF. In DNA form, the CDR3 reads TGTGCCAGCACCCTTTCGGAGGGTCCCGATACGCAGTATTTT.

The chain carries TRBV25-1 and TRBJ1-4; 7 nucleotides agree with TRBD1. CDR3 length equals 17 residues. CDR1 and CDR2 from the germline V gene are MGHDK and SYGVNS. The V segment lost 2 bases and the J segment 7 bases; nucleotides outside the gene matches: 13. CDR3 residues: CASSEGYSGGVVEKLFF. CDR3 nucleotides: TGTGCCAGCAGTGAAGGTTATTCAGGGGGTGTGGTTGAAAAACTGTTTTTT.

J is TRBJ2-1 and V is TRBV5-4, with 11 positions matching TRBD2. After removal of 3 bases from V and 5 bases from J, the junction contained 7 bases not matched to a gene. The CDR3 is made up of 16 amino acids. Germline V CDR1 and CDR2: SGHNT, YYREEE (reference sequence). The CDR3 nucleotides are TGTGCCAGCAGCTCGATACTAGCGGGAGTTAACAATGAGCAGTTCTTC. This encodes CASSSILAGVNNEQFF.

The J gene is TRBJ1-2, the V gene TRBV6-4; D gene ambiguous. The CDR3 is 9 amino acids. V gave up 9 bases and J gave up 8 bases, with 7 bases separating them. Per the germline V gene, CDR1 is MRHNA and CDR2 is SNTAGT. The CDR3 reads CARSLGYTF. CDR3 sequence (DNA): TGTGCCAGATCGTTGGGCTACACCTTC.

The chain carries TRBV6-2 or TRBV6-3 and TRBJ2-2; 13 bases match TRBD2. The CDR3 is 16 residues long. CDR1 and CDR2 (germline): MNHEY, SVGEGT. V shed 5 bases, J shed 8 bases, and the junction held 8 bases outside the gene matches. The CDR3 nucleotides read TGTGCCAGCAGTCGGACTAGCGGGGGCCGGCTTGGGGAGCTGTTTTTT. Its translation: CASSRTSGGRLGELFF.

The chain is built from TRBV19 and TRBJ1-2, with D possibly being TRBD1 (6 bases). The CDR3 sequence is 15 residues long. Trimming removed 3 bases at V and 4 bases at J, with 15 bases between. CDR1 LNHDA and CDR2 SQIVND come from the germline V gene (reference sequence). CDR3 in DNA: TGTGCCAGTAGTATTGGGGGGCAGACGTTCTATGGCTACACCTTC. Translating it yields CASSIGGQTFYGYTF. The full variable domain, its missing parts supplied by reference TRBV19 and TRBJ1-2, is DGGITQSPKYLFRKEGQNVTLSCEQNLNHDAMYWYRQDPGQGLRLIYYSQIVNDFQKGDIAEGYSVSREKKESFPLTVTSAQKNPTAFYLCASSIGGQTFYGYTFGSGTRLTVV.

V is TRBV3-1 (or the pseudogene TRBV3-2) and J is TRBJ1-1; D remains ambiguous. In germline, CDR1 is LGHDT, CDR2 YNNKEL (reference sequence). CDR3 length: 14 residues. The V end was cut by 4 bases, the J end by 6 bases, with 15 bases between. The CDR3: CASSPSFRRAEAFF. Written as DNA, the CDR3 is TGTGCCAGCAGCCCCTCATTTCGACGGGCTGAAGCTTTCTTT.

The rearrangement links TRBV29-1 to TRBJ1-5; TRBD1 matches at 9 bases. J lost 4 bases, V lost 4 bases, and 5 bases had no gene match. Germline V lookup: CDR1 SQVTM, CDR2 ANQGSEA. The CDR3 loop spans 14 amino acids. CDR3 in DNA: TGCAGCGTTGGGGCGGGACAGGGTAATCAGCCCCAGCATTTT. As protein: CSVGAGQGNQPQHF.

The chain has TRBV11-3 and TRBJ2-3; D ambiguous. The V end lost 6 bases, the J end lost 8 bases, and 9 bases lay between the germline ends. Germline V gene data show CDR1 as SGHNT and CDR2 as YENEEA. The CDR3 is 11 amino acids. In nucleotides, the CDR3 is TGTGCCAGCAGGGACCGCTTTACGCAGTATTTT. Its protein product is CASRDRFTQYF.

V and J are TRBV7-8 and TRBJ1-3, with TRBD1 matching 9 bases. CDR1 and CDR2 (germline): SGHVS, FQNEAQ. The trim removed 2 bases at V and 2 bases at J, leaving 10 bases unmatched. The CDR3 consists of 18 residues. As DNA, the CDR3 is TGTGCCAGCAGCTTATATTCCACAGGGGGCTCCGCTGGAAACACCATATATTTT. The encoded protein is CASSLYSTGGSAGNTIYF.

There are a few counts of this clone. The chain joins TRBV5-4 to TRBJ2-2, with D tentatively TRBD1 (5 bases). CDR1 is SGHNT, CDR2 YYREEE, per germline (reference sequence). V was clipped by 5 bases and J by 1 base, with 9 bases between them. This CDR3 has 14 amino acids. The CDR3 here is CASSGQLNTGELFF. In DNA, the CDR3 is TGTGCCAGCAGTGGACAACTGAACACCGGGGAGCTGTTTTTT.

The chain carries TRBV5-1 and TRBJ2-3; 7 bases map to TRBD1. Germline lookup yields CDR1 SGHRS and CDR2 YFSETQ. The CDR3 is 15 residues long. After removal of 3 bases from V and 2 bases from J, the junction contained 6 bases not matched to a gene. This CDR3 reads CASSSRDSFTDTQYF. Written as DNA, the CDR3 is TGCGCCAGCAGCTCACGGGACAGCTTCACAGATACGCAGTATTTT.

The DNA for the CDR3 is TGTGCCAGTACTCTATCCGCCGGGACAGCTTATAGCAATCAGCCCCAGCATTTT. As protein: CASTLSAGTAYSNQPQHF. This sequence joins TRBV19 and TRBJ1-5; 7 bases fit TRBD1. The CDR3 runs 18 residues. Trimming cost V 7 bases and J 0 bases; bases outside gene matches: 15. Per germline, CDR1 LNHDA and CDR2 SQIVND (reference sequence).

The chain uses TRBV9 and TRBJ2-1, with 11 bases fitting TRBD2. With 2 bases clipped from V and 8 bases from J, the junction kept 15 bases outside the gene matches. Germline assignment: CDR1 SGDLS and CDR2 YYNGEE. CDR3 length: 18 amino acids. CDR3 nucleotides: TGTGCCAGCAGCGTTCTTGAGGGGGCTAGCGGGAGGCCCCATGAGCAGTTCTTC. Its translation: CASSVLEGASGRPHEQFF.

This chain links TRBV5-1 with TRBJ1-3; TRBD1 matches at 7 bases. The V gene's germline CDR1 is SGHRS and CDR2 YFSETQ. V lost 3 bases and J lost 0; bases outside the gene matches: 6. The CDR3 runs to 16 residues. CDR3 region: CASSSTGYSSGNTIYF. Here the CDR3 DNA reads TGCGCCAGCAGCTCGACAGGGTACAGCTCTGGAAACACCATATATTTT.